The TCR beta chain under discussion was sequenced for a study of blood T cell repertoires in COVID-19. Study summary: Some COVID-19 samples were acute and others convalescent; all came from the United States, Italy and Spain.

Germline V lookup: CDR1 SGDLS, CDR2 YYNGEE. The V end was cut by 8 bases, the J end by 0 bases, with 17 bases between. CDR3 size: 15 residues. Assay: immunoSEQ multiplex PCR; the TCRdb copy retains only in-frame clones and omits some. The data contain about 170,000 clones, roughly 84% of them singletons. This chain uses TRBV9 with TRBJ1-2; D is undetermined. Sequencing was done on a sample of peripheral blood. The origin of this receptor is a woman older than 75 with active or convalescent COVID-19. The CDR3 sequence: CASSQVTVANYGYTF. As DNA, the CDR3 is TGTGCCAGTAGCCAGGTGACGGTCGCTAACTATGGCTACACCTTC.